These 12 T cell receptor beta chains were all obtained from the same sample, sequenced in a study of cytomegalovirus exposure and HLA in healthy donors. A multiplex PCR was run with 60 Vbeta primers and 13 Jbeta primers. The assay was immunoSEQ multiplex PCR, and TCRdb's table has in-frame clones only and misses some. The sample has some 180,000 clones; around 80% are singletons. Sequencing was done on a sample of PBMCs. Source of these receptors: a girl aged 10 to 17 in good health and CMV-seropositive.

Only a few counts were recorded for this clone. This chain connects TRBV4-1 to TRBJ2-5; the D is unclear. Trimming left V 1 base short and J 5 bases short, with 8 bases between. The germline V gene has CDR1 MGHRA and CDR2 YSYEKL. The length of the CDR3 is 13 residues. CDR3 in amino acids: CASSQGLLETQYF. For the CDR3, the DNA is TGCGCCAGCAGCCAAGGTCTGTTGGAGACCCAGTACTTC.

The chain uses TRBV29-1 and TRBJ2-7; possibly TRBD1 for D (5 bases). There are 14 residues in the CDR3. V lost 3 bases, J lost 2 bases, and 14 bases lay in between. Germline V gene data show CDR1 as SQVTM and CDR2 as ANQGSEA. CDR3 in amino acids: CSVDSSGNAYEQYF. CDR3 nucleotides: TGCAGCGTTGATAGCTCAGGGAATGCCTACGAGCAGTACTTC.

J is TRBJ2-1 and V is TRBV9; 9 bases align to TRBD1. Germline trimming cut 3 bases from V and 8 bases from J; bases unmatched to any gene: 6. The CDR3 has 14 residues. The germline gives CDR1 SGDLS, CDR2 YYNGEE. The CDR3 region is CASSGTGVNDEQFF. The CDR3 nucleotides read TGTGCCAGCAGCGGGACAGGGGTAAACGATGAGCAGTTCTTC.

This sequence joins TRBV19 and TRBJ2-2, with D tentatively TRBD1 (5 bases). This CDR3 contains 15 residues. V was cut by 4 bases and J by 9 bases, with 18 bases left in between. Germline CDR1 LNHDA, CDR2 SQIVND (reference sequence). CDR3 nucleotides: TGTGCCAGTAGTACCGGTCGACAGTGGACCAGGGAGCTGTTTTTT. It specifies CASSTGRQWTRELFF.

This sequence joins TRBV27 and TRBJ2-1; D may be TRBD2 (5 bases). The V gene's germline CDR1 is MNHEY and CDR2 SMNVEV (reference sequence). V lost 1 base and J 0 bases, leaving 19 bases between the germline ends. The CDR3 extends over 19 amino acids. The CDR3 loop is CASSLYVSGTPSSYNEQFF. CDR3 nucleotide sequence: TGTGCCAGCAGTTTATACGTATCGGGAACCCCTAGCTCCTACAATGAGCAGTTCTTC.

Here the CDR3 DNA reads TGTGCCAGCAGTTTGAGTCTCCTTAGCAATCAGCCCCAGCATTTT. Translated: CASSLSLLSNQPQHF. The chain uses TRBV27 and TRBJ1-5; D ambiguous. Germline V gene sequence: CDR1 MNHEY, CDR2 SMNVEV (reference sequence). Trimming left V 3 bases short and J 0 bases short, with 9 bases between. There are 15 residues in the CDR3.

This clone was counted only a few times. The chain carries TRBV29-1 and TRBJ1-1; 12 bases agree with TRBD1. Germline V gene lookup returns CDR1 SQVTM and CDR2 ANQGSEA. The CDR3 runs 17 residues. J lost 5 bases, V lost 4 bases, and 14 bases had no gene match. The CDR3 DNA follows: TGCAGCGTTGGAGGCCGGGACAGGGGGCTCAGGAGGACTGAAGCTTTCTTT. Translated: CSVGGRDRGLRRTEAFF.

The V call is TRBV30, the J call TRBJ2-4, with TRBD2 matching 8 bases. Germline values: CDR1 GTSNPN, CDR2 SVGIG (reference sequence). J was trimmed by 12 bases and V by 0 bases; bases with no gene match: 10. The CDR3 runs 14 residues. The CDR3 bases are TGTGCCTGGAGTGTATCTTTACGAGCGGGGGATCAGTACTTC. Amino acid sequence: CAWSVSLRAGDQYF.

This chain uses TRBV2 with TRBJ1-5; 8 positions match TRBD1. There are 13 residues in the CDR3. CDR1 is SNHLY, CDR2 FYNNEI, per germline. V was pared by 7 bases and J by 4 bases, with 3 bases of the junction left unmatched. The CDR3 nucleotides read TGTGCCAGCAATGGACAGGGAAATCAGCCCCAGCATTTT. As protein: CASNGQGNQPQHF.

The sample holds one count of this clone. J is TRBJ2-1 and V is TRBV6-5; TRBD2 matches at 7 bases. Germline assignment: CDR1 MNHEY and CDR2 SVGAGI. CDR3 length: 14 amino acids. V was pared by 6 bases and J by 5 bases, with 7 bases of the junction left unmatched. Written as DNA, the CDR3 is TGTGCCAGCAGAGCGGGGAGGGGACACAATGAGCAGTTCTTC. Translation: CASRAGRGHNEQFF.

V usage is TRBV7-9 and J usage is TRBJ1-2, with D uncertain. The CDR3 totals 14 residues. In germline, CDR1 is SEHNR, CDR2 FQNEAQ (reference sequence). V lost 8 bases and J 0 bases, leaving 13 bases between the germline ends. The CDR3 sequence: CASSLVGTNYGYTF. The CDR3 DNA reads as TGTGCCAGCTCCCTTGTCGGGACTAACTATGGCTACACCTTC. Full variable domain (remainder filled in from reference TRBV7-9 and TRBJ1-2): DTGVSQNPRHKITKRGQNVTFRCDPISEHNRLYWYRQTLGQGPEFLTYFQNEAQLEKSRLLSDRFSAERPKGSFSTLEIQRTEQGDSAMYLCASSLVGTNYGYTFGSGTRLTVV.

This chain links TRBV25-1 with TRBJ1-2; 10 bases align to TRBD1. This CDR3 region has 16 residues. CDR1 MGHDK and CDR2 SYGVNS come from the germline V gene. The ends lost 8 bases at V and 3 bases at J; junction bases unmatched: 12. CDR3 amino acids: CASDPGQGSGYYGYTF. The CDR3 DNA follows: TGTGCCAGCGATCCGGGACAGGGGTCTGGGTACTATGGCTACACCTTC.